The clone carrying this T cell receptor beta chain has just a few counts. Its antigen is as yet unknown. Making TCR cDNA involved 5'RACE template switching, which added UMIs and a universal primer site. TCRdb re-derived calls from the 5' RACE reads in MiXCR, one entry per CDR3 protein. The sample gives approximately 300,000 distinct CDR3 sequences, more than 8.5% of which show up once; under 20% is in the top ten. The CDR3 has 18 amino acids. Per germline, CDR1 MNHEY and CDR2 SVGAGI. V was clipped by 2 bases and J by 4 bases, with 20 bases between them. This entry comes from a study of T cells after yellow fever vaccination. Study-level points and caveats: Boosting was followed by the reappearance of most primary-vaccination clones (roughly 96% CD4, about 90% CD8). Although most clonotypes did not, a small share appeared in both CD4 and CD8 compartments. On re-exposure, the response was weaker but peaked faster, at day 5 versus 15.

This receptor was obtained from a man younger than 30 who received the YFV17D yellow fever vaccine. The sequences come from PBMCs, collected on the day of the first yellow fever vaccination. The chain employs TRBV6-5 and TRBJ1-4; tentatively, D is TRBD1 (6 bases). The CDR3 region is CASSYLSGADFINEKLFF. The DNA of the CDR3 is TGTGCCAGCAGTTACCTCTCGGGGGCAGACTTTATTAATGAAAAACTGTTTTTT.